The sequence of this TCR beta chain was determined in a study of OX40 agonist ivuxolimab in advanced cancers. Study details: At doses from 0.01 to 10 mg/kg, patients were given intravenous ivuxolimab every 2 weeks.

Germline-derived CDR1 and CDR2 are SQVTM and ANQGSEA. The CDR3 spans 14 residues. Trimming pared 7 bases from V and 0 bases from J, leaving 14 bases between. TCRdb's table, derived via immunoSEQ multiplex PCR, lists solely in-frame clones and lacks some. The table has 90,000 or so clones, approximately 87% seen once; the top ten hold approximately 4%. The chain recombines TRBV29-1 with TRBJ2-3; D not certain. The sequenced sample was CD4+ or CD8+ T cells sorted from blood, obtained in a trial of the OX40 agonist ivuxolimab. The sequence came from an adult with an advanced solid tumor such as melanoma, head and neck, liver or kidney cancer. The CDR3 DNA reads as TGCAGCGCCCCCAATCAAGGTAGCACAGATACGCAGTATTTT. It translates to CSAPNQGSTDTQYF.